This T cell receptor (beta chain) stems from a study of T cell changes during pregnancy in multiple sclerosis. TCRdb's table, derived via immunoSEQ multiplex PCR, lists solely in-frame clones and lacks some. The sample includes over 45,000 clones, over 75% of them seen just once. The CDR3 extends over 14 amino acids. The V end was cut by 2 bases, the J end by 5 bases, with 10 bases between. The germline V gene has CDR1 LNHDA and CDR2 SQIVND (reference sequence). The source was CD4+ T cells from peripheral blood mononuclear cells, collected in the second trimester of pregnancy. The TCR originated in a female donor with multiple sclerosis, enrolled in a pregnancy study. This rearrangement joins TRBV19 to TRBJ1-5; D gene ambiguous. The CDR3 DNA is TGTGCCAGTAGTATAAGGAGAGACCATCAGCCCCAGCATTTT. This sequence encodes CASSIRRDHQPQHF.